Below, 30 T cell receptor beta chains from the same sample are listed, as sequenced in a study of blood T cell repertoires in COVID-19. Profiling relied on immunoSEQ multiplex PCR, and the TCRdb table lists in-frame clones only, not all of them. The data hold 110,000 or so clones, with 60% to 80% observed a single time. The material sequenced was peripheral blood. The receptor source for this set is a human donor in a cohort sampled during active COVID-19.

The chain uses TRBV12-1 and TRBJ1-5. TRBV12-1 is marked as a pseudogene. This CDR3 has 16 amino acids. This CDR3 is CASSLWGTGGNQPQHF. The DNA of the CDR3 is TGTGCCAGCAGCTTATGGGGCACGGGGGGCAATCAGCCCCAGCATTTT.

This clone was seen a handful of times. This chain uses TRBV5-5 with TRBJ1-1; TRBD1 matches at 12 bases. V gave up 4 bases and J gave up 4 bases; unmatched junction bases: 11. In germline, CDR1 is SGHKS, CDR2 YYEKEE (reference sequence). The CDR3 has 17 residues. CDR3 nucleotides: TGTGCCAGCAGCCTGTGGGGGACAGGGGGCGTAGGCACTGAAGCTTTCTTT. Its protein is CASSLWGTGGVGTEAFF.

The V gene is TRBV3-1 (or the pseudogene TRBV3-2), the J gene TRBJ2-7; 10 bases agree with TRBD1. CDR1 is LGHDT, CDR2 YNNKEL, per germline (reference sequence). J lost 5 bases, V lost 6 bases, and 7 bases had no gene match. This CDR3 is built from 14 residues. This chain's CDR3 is CASRLAGTGDEQYF. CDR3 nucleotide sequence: TGTGCCAGCAGATTAGCGGGGACAGGGGACGAGCAGTACTTC.

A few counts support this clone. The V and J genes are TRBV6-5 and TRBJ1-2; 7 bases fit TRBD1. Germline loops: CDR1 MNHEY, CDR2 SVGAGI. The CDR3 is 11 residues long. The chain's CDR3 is CPRDSNYGYTF. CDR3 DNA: TGTCCTCGGGACAGTAACTATGGCTACACCTTC.

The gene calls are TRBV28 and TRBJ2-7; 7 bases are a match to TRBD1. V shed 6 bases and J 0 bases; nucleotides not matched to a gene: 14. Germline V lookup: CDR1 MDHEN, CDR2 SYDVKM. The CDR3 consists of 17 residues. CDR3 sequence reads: CASSRGQFFGLSYEQYF. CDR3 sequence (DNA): TGTGCCAGCAGCCGGGGACAGTTTTTCGGGCTCTCCTACGAGCAGTACTTC.

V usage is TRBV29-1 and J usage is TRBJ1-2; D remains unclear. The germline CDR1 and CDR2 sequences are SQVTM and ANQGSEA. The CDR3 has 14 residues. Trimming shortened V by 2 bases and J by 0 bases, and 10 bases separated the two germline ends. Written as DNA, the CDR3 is TGCAGCGTTGAAACGCCAGTACCTAACTATGGCTACACCTTC. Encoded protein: CSVETPVPNYGYTF.

The CDR3 loop reads CASSKEERQADPYEQYF. In DNA form, the CDR3 reads TGTGCCAGCAGCAAAGAGGAAAGGCAGGCCGACCCCTACGAGCAGTACTTC. This chain connects TRBV21-1 to TRBJ2-7; TRBD1 is taken as the D call from the table, unchecked against the DNA. TRBV21-1 is noted as a pseudogene. The length of the CDR3 is 17 residues.

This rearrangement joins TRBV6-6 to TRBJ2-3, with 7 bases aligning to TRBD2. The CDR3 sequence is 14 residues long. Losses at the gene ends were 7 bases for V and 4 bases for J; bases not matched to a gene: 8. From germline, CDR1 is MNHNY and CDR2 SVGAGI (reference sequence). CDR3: CASKVTSSADTQYF. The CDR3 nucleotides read TGTGCCAGCAAGGTGACTAGCTCGGCAGATACGCAGTATTTT.

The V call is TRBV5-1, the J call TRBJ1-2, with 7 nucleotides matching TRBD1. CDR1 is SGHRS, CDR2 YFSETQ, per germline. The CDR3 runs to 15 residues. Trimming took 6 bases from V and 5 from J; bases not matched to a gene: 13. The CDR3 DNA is TGCGCCAGCAACCGATTTCAGGGGGACGGTTATGGCTACACCTTC. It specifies CASNRFQGDGYGYTF.

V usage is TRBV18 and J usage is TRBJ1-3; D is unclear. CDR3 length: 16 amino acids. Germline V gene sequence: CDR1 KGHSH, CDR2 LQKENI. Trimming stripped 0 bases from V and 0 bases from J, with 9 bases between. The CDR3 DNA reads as TGTGCCAGCTCACCACCGGGCGTTCTCTCTGGAAACACCATATATTTT. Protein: CASSPPGVLSGNTIYF.

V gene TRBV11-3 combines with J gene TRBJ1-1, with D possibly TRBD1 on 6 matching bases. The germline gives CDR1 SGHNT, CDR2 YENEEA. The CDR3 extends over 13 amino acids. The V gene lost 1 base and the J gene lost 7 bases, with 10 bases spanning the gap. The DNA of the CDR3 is TGTGCCAGCAGCTTAGGGATGGACAGTGAAGCTTTCTTT. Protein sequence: CASSLGMDSEAFF. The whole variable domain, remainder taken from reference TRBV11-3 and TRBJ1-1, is EAGVVQSPRYKIIEKKQPVAFWCNPISGHNTLYWYLQNLGQGPELLIRYENEEAVDDSQLPKDRFSAERLKGVDSTLKIQPAELGDSAVYLCASSLGMDSEAFFGQGTRLTVV.

CDR3 in amino acids: CASKVRGSETQYF. In nucleotides, the CDR3 is TGCGCCAGCAAGGTTCGGGGGTCAGAGACCCAGTACTTC. The chain uses TRBV10-2 and TRBJ2-5; D might be TRBD2 (6 bases). CDR3 size: 13 residues. The V and J ends lost 7 bases and 4 bases respectively, with 13 bases between them. CDR1 is WSHSY and CDR2 is SAAADI in the germline V gene.

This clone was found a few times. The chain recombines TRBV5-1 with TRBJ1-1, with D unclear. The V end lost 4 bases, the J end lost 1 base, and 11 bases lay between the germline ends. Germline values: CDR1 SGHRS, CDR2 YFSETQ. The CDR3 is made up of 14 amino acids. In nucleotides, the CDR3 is TGCGCCAGCAGCGGAACCTCAGGGAACACTGAAGCTTTCTTT. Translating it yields CASSGTSGNTEAFF. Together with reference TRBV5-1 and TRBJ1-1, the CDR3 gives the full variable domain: KAGVTQTPRYLIKTRGQQVTLSCSPISGHRSVSWYQQTPGQGLQFLFEYFSETQRNKGNFPGRFSGRQFSNSRSEMNVSTLELGDSALYLCASSGTSGNTEAFFGQGTRLTVV.

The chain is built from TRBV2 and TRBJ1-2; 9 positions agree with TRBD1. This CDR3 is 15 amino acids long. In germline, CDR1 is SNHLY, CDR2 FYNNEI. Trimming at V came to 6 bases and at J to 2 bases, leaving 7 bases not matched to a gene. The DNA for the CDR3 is TGTGCCAGCAGAGGGGGACAGGGTGGAAACTATGGCTACACCTTC. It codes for CASRGGQGGNYGYTF.

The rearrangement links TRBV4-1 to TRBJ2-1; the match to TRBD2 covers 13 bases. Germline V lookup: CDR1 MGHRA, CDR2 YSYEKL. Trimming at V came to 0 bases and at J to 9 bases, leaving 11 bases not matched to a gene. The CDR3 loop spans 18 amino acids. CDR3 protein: CASSQDGLAGEAGSEQFF. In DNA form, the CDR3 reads TGCGCCAGCAGCCAAGATGGACTAGCGGGAGAAGCTGGTAGTGAGCAGTTCTTC.

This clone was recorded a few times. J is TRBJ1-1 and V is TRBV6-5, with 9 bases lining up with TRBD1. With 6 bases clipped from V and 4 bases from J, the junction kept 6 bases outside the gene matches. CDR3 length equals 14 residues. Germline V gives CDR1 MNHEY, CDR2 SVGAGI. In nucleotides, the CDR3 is TGTGCCAGCAGCCGGACAGGGGTCGGCACTGAAGCTTTCTTT. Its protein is CASSRTGVGTEAFF.

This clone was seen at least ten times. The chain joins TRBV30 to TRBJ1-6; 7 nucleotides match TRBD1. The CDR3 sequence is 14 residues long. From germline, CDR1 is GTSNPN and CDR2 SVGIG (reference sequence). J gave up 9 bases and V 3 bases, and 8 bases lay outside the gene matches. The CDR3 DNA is TGTGCCTGGAGGGTTAGACAGGGAAGTTCACCCCTCCACTTT. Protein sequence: CAWRVRQGSSPLHF. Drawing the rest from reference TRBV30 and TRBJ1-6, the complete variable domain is SQTIHQWPATLVQPVGSPLSLECTVEGTSNPNLYWYRQAAGRGLQLLFYSVGIGQISSEVPQNLSASRPQDRQFILSSKKLLLSDSGFYLCAWRVRQGSSPLHFGNGTRLTVT.

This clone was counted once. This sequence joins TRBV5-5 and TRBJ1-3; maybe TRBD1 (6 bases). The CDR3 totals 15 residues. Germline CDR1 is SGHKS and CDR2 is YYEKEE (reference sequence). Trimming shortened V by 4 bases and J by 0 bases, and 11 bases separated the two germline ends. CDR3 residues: CASSTTGISGNTIYF. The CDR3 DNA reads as TGTGCCAGCAGCACAACAGGGATCTCTGGAAACACCATATATTTT. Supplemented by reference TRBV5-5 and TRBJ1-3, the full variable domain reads DAGVTQSPTHLIKTRGQQVTLRCSPISGHKSVSWYQQVLGQGPQFIFQYYEKEERGRGNFPDRFSARQFPNYSSELNVNALLLGDSALYLCASSTTGISGNTIYFGEGSWLTVV.

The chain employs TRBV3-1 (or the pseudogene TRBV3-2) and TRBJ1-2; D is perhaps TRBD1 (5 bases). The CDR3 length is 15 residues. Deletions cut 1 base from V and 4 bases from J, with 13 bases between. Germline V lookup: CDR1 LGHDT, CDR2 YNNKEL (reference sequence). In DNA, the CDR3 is TGTGCCAGCAGCCAAGTTCCCGGGGGAGGCTATGGCTACACCTTC. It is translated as CASSQVPGGGYGYTF.

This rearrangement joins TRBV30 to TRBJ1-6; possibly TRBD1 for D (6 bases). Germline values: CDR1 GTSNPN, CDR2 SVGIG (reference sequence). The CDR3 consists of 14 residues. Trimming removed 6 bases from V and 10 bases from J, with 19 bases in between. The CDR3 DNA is TGTGCCTGCAAACTCGGGACAAATCTGTCACCCCTCCACTTT. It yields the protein CACKLGTNLSPLHF.

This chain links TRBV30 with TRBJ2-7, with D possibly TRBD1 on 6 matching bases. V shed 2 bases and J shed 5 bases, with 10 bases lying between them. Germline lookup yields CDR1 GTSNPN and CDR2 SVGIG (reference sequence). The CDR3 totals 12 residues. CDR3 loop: CAWSHTGNEQYF. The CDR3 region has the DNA TGTGCCTGGAGTCACACAGGGAACGAGCAGTACTTC.

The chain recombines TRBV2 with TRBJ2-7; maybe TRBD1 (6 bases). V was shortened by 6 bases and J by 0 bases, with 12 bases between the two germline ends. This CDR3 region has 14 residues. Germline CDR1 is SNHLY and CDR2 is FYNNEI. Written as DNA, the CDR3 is TGTGCCAGCAGAGCCGGGACACCCTCCTACGAGCAGTACTTC. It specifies CASRAGTPSYEQYF.

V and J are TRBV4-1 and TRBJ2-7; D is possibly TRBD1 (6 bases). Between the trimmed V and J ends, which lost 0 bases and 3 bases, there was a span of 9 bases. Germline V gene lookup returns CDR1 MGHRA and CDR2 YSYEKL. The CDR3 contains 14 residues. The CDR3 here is CASSQEGASYEQYF. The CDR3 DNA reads TGCGCCAGCAGCCAAGAGGGGGCCAGCTACGAGCAGTACTTC.

The CDR3 here is CASSLGTGATEAFF. CDR3 bases: TGTGCCAGCAGCTTAGGGACAGGGGCCACTGAAGCTTTCTTT. The chain uses TRBV13 and TRBJ1-1, with 8 positions matching TRBD1. This CDR3 has 14 residues. Trimming cost V 0 bases and J 4 bases; bases outside gene matches: 1. Germline CDR1 is PRHDT and CDR2 is FYEKMQ (reference sequence).

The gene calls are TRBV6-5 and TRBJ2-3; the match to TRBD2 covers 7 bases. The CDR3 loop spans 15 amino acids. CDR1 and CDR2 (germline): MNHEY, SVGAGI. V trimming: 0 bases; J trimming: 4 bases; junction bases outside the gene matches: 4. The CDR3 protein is CASSYSRGGSDTQYF. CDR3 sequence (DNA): TGTGCCAGCAGTTACTCGCGCGGGGGATCAGATACGCAGTATTTT.

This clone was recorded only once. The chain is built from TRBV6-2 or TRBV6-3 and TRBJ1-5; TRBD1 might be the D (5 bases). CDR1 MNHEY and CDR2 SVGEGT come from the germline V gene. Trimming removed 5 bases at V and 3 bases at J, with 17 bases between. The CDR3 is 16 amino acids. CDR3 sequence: CASSISGLYTNQPQHF. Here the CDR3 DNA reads TGTGCCAGCAGTATTTCGGGACTCTACACCAATCAGCCCCAGCATTTT.

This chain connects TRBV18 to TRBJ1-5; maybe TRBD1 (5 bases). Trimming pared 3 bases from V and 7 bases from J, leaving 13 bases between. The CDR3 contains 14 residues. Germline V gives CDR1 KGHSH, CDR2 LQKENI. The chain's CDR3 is CASSPGHSGQPQHF. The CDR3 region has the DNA TGTGCCAGCTCACCTGGACATTCAGGCCAGCCCCAGCATTTT.

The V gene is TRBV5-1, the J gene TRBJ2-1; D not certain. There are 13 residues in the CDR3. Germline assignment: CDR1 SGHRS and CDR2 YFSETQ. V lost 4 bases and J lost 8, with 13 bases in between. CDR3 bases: TGCGCCAGCAGCCTGTTTACTGGTGATGAGCAGTTCTTC. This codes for CASSLFTGDEQFF.

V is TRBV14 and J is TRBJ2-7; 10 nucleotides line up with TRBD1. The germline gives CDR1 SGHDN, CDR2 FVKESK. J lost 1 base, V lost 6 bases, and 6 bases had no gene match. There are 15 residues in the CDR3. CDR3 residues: CASSPGQGGSYEQYF. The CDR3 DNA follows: TGTGCCAGCAGTCCCGGACAGGGGGGTTCCTACGAGCAGTACTTC.

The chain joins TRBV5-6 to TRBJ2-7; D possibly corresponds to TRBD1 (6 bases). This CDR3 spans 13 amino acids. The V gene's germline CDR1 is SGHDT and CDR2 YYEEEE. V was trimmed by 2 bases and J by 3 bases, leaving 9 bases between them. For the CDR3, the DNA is TGTGCCAGCAGCTTCCGGGACAACTACGAGCAGTACTTC. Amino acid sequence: CASSFRDNYEQYF.